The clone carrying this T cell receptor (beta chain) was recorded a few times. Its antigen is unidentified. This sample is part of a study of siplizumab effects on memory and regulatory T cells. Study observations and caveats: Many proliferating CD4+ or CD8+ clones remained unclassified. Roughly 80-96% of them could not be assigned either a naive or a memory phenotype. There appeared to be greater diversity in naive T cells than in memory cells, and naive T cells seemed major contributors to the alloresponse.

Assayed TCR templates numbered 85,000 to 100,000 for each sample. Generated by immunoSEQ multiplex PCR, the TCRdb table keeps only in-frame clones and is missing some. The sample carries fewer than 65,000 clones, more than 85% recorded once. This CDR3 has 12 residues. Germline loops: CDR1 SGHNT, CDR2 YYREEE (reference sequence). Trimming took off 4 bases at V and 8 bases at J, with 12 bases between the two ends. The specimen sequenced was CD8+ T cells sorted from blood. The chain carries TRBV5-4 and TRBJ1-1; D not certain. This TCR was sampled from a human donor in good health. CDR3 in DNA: TGTGCCAGCAGCCACTTGGACCGAGAAGCTTTCTTT. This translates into CASSHLDREAFF.